Listed below are T cell receptor beta chains from one sample, sequenced in a study of T cells after yellow fever vaccination. TCRdb re-derived calls from the 5' RACE reads in MiXCR, one entry per CDR3 protein. Among around 330,000 distinct CDR3 sequences listed, roughly 3.5% were seen once. The source material was PBMCs, sampled on the day of the yellow fever booster vaccination. The receptors originated from a man younger than 35 who received the YFV17D yellow fever vaccine. CDR3s include the opening cysteine and the closing phenylalanine or tryptophan. The order of the fields is clone size, D gene, V gene, J gene, CDR3 DNA, CDR3 protein. D genes are given only for firm matches. Only some rows state a clone size, as once, few, many or a class for expanded clones.

.,TRBD1,TRBV4-2,TRBJ1-5,TGTGCCAGCAGCAGAGGACAGGGGTATCAGCCCCAGCATTTT,CASSRGQGYQPQHF
.,.,TRBV7-9,TRBJ2-7,TGTGCCAGCGGGATAACAGGCCGATACGAGCAGTACTTC,CASGITGRYEQYF
few,.,TRBV5-6,TRBJ2-7,TGTGCCAGCAGCATTACCCGCAGGGCCTACGAGCAGTACTTC,CASSITRRAYEQYF
.,TRBD1,TRBV5-4,TRBJ2-3,TGTGCCATTGATGGGGGACAGGGAACAGATACGCAGTATTTT,CAIDGGQGTDTQYF
few,.,TRBV5-4,TRBJ2-3,TGTGCCAGCAGCTTGTCGGGGTTCACAGATACGCAGTATTTT,CASSLSGFTDTQYF
few,.,TRBV5-1,TRBJ1-4,TGCGCCAGCAGCCCCCGACTTTCAACTAATGAAAAACTGTTTTTT,CASSPRLSTNEKLFF
.,.,TRBV30,TRBJ2-3,TGTGCCTGGGGCCCGGTGGGGGCCGATACGCAGTATTTT,CAWGPVGADTQYF
few,.,TRBV20-1,TRBJ1-1,TGCAGTGCTCCCTTGAACACTGAAGCTTTCTTT,CSAPLNTEAFF
many,.,TRBV6-2/TRBV6-3,TRBJ2-1,TGTGCCAGCGACACAGGGACGTACAATGAGCAGTTCTTC,CASDTGTYNEQFF
many,.,TRBV6-6,TRBJ1-4,TGTGCCAGCAGTTTACAGCCGGAGGGAACTAATGAAAAACTGTTTTTT,CASSLQPEGTNEKLFF
.,TRBD1,TRBV19,TRBJ2-3,TGTGCCAGTAGTATCCAGGGGGCGTATACGCAGTATTTT,CASSIQGAYTQYF
many,.,TRBV4-1,TRBJ2-3,TGCGCCAGCAGCATCAGAAGTCAGGGTATAGGCACAGATACGCAGTATTTT,CASSIRSQGIGTDTQYF
many,.,TRBV20-1,TRBJ2-4,TGCAGTACGAGGGGGGGACCCCTAGCCAAAAACATTCAGTACTTC,CSTRGGPLAKNIQYF
few,.,TRBV6-5,TRBJ1-5,TGTGCCAGCAGCCCGACAGGAGCATATCAGCCCCAGCATTTT,CASSPTGAYQPQHF
few,.,TRBV4-3,TRBJ2-1,TGCGCCAGCAGCCAAGAAACAGCATACAATGAGCAGTTCTTC,CASSQETAYNEQFF
many,.,TRBV5-1,TRBJ2-1,TGCGCCAGCAGCTCTGTACAGGGAACCGCGCAGGGGGGGCAGTTCTTC,CASSSVQGTAQGGQFF
many,TRBD2,TRBV4-3,TRBJ2-2,TGCGCCAGCAGCCAAGACGAGCGGGGTTCGGCCGGGGAGCTGTTTTTT,CASSQDERGSAGELFF
few,TRBD1,TRBV12-3/TRBV12-4,TRBJ1-1,TGTGCCAGCAGTTTCAGGGGGCGGGGTCTTGTGAACACTGAAGCTTTCTTT,CASSFRGRGLVNTEAFF
many,.,TRBV7-3,TRBJ2-1,TGTGCCAGCAGCTGGGATGTTGGAGGGAGCTCCTACAATGAGCAGTTCTTC,CASSWDVGGSSYNEQFF
many,.,TRBV5-1,TRBJ2-5,TGCGCCAGCAGCCCGACGCCCGTCAGAGAGACCCAGTACTTC,CASSPTPVRETQYF
many,.,TRBV20-1,TRBJ2-1,TGCAGTGCTAGAGATCGTCTGGGCGGGGCTGAGCAGTTCTTC,CSARDRLGGAEQFF
many,.,TRBV5-1,TRBJ2-5,TGCGCCAGCAGCTTGGGGGCCTCCATCGTGGAGACCCAGTACTTC,CASSLGASIVETQYF
many,.,TRBV20-1,TRBJ2-5,TGCAGTGCTACAACCGGGACATCCGAAGAGACCCAGTACTTC,CSATTGTSEETQYF
.,.,TRBV27,TRBJ1-2,TGTGCCAGCAGTTTATCGGCCAGGGCCTATGGCTACACCTTC,CASSLSARAYGYTF
few,TRBD1,TRBV20-1,TRBJ2-3,TGCAGTGGCCTTAAGGGGGCTAGGACAGATACGCAGTATTTT,CSGLKGARTDTQYF
few,.,TRBV19,TRBJ1-6,TGTGCCAGTAATATCCAGGGAGGGAATTCACCCCTCCACTTT,CASNIQGGNSPLHF
many,.,TRBV9,TRBJ1-1,TGTGCCAGCAGCAAGCGGACGGGGAACACTGAAGCTTTCTTT,CASSKRTGNTEAFF